The 32 T cell receptor beta chains listed next were all sequenced from one sample in a study of T cell repertoires in cytomegalovirus infection. One entry per CDR3 protein, called by TCRdb with MiXCR from the reads. The sample holds 150,000 to 200,000 distinct CDR3 sequences, 20% to 25% seen once. No antigen has been assigned to these receptors. The source was CD8+ T cells from cultured PBMCs, collected from culture after CMV antigen stimulation. The source is a human donor in good health (CMV status not recorded). Some clones in this sample may be carry-over from other donors' samples.

There are a few counts of this clonotype. The chain joins TRBV4-1 to TRBJ2-5, with D unresolved. Trimming left V 3 bases short and J 7 bases short, with 18 bases between. There are 15 residues in the CDR3. CDR1 is MGHRA and CDR2 is YSYEKL in the germline V gene. CDR3 coding DNA: TGCGCCAGCAGCCATGGAGACTCTCCAGAAGGGACCCAGTACTTC. This translates into CASSHGDSPEGTQYF.

The table lists this clonotype with a few counts. This chain links TRBV6-2 or TRBV6-3 with TRBJ2-1, with unresolved D. Germline-derived CDR1 and CDR2 are MNHEY and SVGEGT. The V and J ends lost 5 bases and 4 bases respectively, with 15 bases between them. This CDR3 spans 15 amino acids. DNA for the CDR3: TGTGCCAGCAGTCTTAGTGGTACTTCTTACAATGAGCAGTTCTTC. This sequence encodes CASSLSGTSYNEQFF.

This clonotype turned up a few times. The chain joins TRBV7-2 to TRBJ1-2; D gene uncertain. Germline CDR1 is SGHTA and CDR2 is FQGNSA. V gave up 1 base and J gave up 6 bases, with 12 bases separating them. The CDR3 runs 14 residues. The CDR3 region is CASSLVRKEDGYTF. The DNA for the CDR3 is TGTGCCAGCAGCTTAGTGAGGAAGGAAGATGGCTACACCTTC.

This clonotype was seen a handful of times. The chain has TRBV7-2 and TRBJ2-7; D not resolved. Germline values: CDR1 SGHTA, CDR2 FQGNSA. Trimming removed 2 bases from V and 5 bases from J, with 7 bases in between. The CDR3 runs to 12 residues. The CDR3 nucleotides are TGTGCCAGCAGCTTATTTTCGAACGAGCAGTACTTC. This codes for CASSLFSNEQYF.

Only a few counts were recorded for this clonotype. The chain carries TRBV11-2 and TRBJ1-4; D is undetermined. The CDR3 runs 15 residues. V lost 6 bases, J lost 3 bases, and 14 bases lay in between. Per germline, CDR1 SGHAT and CDR2 FQNNGV. The CDR3 DNA is TGTGCCAGCAGTTTTGCGGGCAGGCCTAATGAAAAACTGTTTTTT. As protein: CASSFAGRPNEKLFF.

The chain joins TRBV12-3 or TRBV12-4 to TRBJ1-1; D ambiguous. The length of the CDR3 is 15 residues. Trimming cost V 3 bases and J 0 bases, with 11 bases left between them. The CDR3 region is CASSFWPRMNTEAFF. CDR3 nucleotide sequence: TGTGCCAGCAGTTTTTGGCCGAGGATGAACACTGAAGCTTTCTTT.

In its sample, this clonotype was seen a few times. The V and J genes are TRBV7-2 and TRBJ1-1; D is undetermined. The CDR3 spans 11 residues. Deletions cut 4 bases from V and 3 bases from J, with 3 bases between. Germline V gives CDR1 SGHTA, CDR2 FQGNSA. CDR3 sequence reads: CASSSYTEAFF. CDR3 sequence (DNA): TGTGCCAGCAGCTCCTACACTGAAGCTTTCTTT.

The V gene is TRBV6-1, the J gene TRBJ1-2; D remains unclear. The CDR3 is 12 residues long. Germline V gene data show CDR1 as MNHNS and CDR2 as SASEGT. Trimming removed 11 bases from V and 8 bases from J, with 18 bases in between. This chain's CDR3 is CAAIPEGRGYTF. In DNA form, the CDR3 reads TGTGCCGCTATTCCGGAGGGCCGGGGCTACACCTTC.

V usage is TRBV12-3 or TRBV12-4 and J usage is TRBJ1-4; 7 bases agree with TRBD1. V was pared by 3 bases and J by 7 bases, with 5 bases of the junction left unmatched. The CDR3 loop spans 14 amino acids. This CDR3 is CASSLHRGTEKLFF. Written as DNA, the CDR3 is TGTGCCAGCAGTTTGCACAGGGGTACTGAAAAACTGTTTTTT.

This clonotype was detected only a few times. The chain has TRBV9 and TRBJ2-1; D possibly corresponds to TRBD2 (5 bases). CDR1 is SGDLS and CDR2 is YYNGEE in the germline V gene. The CDR3 runs 16 residues. With 3 bases removed from V and 0 bases from J, the gap between germline ends came to 13 bases. The CDR3 region is CASSASLGSSYNEQFF. In DNA, the CDR3 is TGTGCCAGCAGCGCCTCACTAGGGAGCTCCTACAATGAGCAGTTCTTC.

The rearrangement joins TRBV7-6 to TRBJ1-3; the D gene is possibly TRBD1 (6 bases). V lost 6 bases to trimming and J lost 0 bases, with 18 bases between them. CDR3 length: 17 residues. Germline V gene data show CDR1 as SGHVS and CDR2 as FNYEAQ. CDR3 region: CASRPPGTIGSGNTIYF. The CDR3 coding sequence is TGTGCCAGCAGACCACCCGGGACAATTGGCTCTGGAAACACCATATATTTT. Complete variable domain (other parts from reference TRBV7-6 and TRBJ1-3): GAGVSQSPRYKVTKRGQDVALRCDPISGHVSLYWYRQALGQGPEFLTYFNYEAQQDKSGLPNDRFSAERPEGSISTLTIQRTEQRDSAMYRCASRPPGTIGSGNTIYFGEGSWLTVV.

The genes are TRBV12-3 or TRBV12-4 and TRBJ2-5; possibly TRBD1 for D (7 bases). CDR3 length: 14 residues. Trimming shortened V by 4 bases and J by 5 bases, and 14 bases separated the two germline ends. Here the CDR3 DNA reads TGTGCCAGCAGTTACCTCCCAGGGGGGGAGACCCAGTACTTC. Translated, it gives CASSYLPGGETQYF.

The chain carries TRBV7-8 and TRBJ1-5, with 7 bases that match TRBD1. V was pared by 4 bases and J by 4 bases, with 7 bases of the junction left unmatched. CDR1 and CDR2 (germline): SGHVS, FQNEAQ. The CDR3 is made up of 15 amino acids. In DNA form, the CDR3 reads TGTGCCAGCAGCTCACGGGACAGACAAAATCAGCCCCAGCATTTT. Protein product: CASSSRDRQNQPQHF.

This clonotype was seen more than once but under ten times. V is TRBV19 and J is TRBJ1-5; D gene ambiguous. CDR1 is LNHDA, CDR2 SQIVND, per germline (reference sequence). The CDR3 runs to 16 residues. Deletions cut 3 bases from V and 0 bases from J, with 12 bases between. The CDR3, as DNA: TGTGCCAGTAGTATGGAGAGGGCGTATAGCAATCAGCCCCAGCATTTT. The encoded protein is CASSMERAYSNQPQHF.

This clonotype was detected a few times. The J gene is TRBJ2-7, the V gene TRBV7-8; D gene unclear. The CDR3 contains 17 residues. Germline V gene lookup returns CDR1 SGHVS and CDR2 FQNEAQ. Trimming shortened V by 5 bases and J by 4 bases, and 24 bases separated the two germline ends. The CDR3 nucleotides are TGTGCCAGCAGCCCGATCTTCCGCAACCCTGTATTATACGAGCAGTACTTC. It yields the protein CASSPIFRNPVLYEQYF.

The table lists this clonotype with a few counts. As DNA, the CDR3 is TGTGCCAGCAGCTTCCCCCGGGACAGGGGGACTGAAGCTTTCTTT. As protein: CASSFPRDRGTEAFF. The rearrangement uses TRBV7-2 and TRBJ1-1, with 11 bases aligning to TRBD1. The CDR3 totals 15 residues. The ends lost 3 bases at V and 5 bases at J; junction bases unmatched: 5. Germline CDR1 SGHTA, CDR2 FQGNSA.

Comment on this clonotype: The junction shows a germline mismatch at one end, possibly a read error. This chain uses TRBV7-2 with TRBJ2-1; 7 bases are shared with TRBD2. Germline V CDR1 and CDR2: SGHTA, FQGNSA. CDR3 length: 12 residues. CDR3 amino acids: CASSPRGGGFIF. As DNA, the CDR3 is TGTGCCAGCAGCCCCCGGGGCGGGGGATTCATATTC. The full variable domain, rest sourced from reference TRBV7-2 and TRBJ2-1, is GAGVSQSPSNKVTEKGKDVELRCDPISGHTALYWYRQSLGQGLEFLIYFQGNSAPDKSGLPSDRFSAERTGGSVSTLTIQRTQQEDSAVYLCASSPRGGGFIFGPGTRLTVL.

There are a few counts of this clonotype. The chain couples TRBV7-9 to TRBJ1-5; the match to TRBD1 covers 8 bases. The CDR3 has 15 amino acids. CDR1 and CDR2 (germline): SEHNR, FQNEAQ (reference sequence). V gave up 5 bases and J gave up 0 bases; unmatched junction bases: 3. The CDR3 nucleotides are TGTGCCAGCAGCCCGGGACAGGATAGCAATCAGCCCCAGCATTTT. Its protein product is CASSPGQDSNQPQHF.

The chain joins TRBV7-2 to TRBJ2-5; D unclear. Trimming stripped 8 bases from V and 5 bases from J, with 24 bases between. The germline V gene has CDR1 SGHTA and CDR2 FQGNSA. The CDR3 is made up of 16 amino acids. CDR3 DNA: TGTGCCAGCCAAGCCATCTCTAGGGCCTCCGGGGAGACCCAGTACTTC. As protein: CASQAISRASGETQYF.

The chain is built from TRBV5-1 and TRBJ2-7, with D maybe TRBD2 (6 bases). The CDR3 runs 14 residues. V gave up 4 bases and J gave up 2 bases, with 13 bases separating them. Germline CDR1 SGHRS, CDR2 YFSETQ. The DNA of the CDR3 is TGCGCCAGCAGCGGAGGGGCGGTAGCCTACGAGCAGTACTTC. Translated, it gives CASSGGAVAYEQYF.

In its sample, this clonotype was seen a few times. V and J are TRBV6-5 and TRBJ1-1; unclear D gene. This CDR3 comprises 13 residues. The germline V and J ends were trimmed by 2 bases and 4 bases, with 8 bases remaining between them. CDR1 and CDR2 (germline): MNHEY, SVGAGI. CDR3 residues: CASSYGGGTEAFF. The CDR3 DNA reads TGTGCCAGCAGTTACGGAGGAGGCACTGAAGCTTTCTTT.

The chain couples TRBV7-2 to TRBJ2-3, with D hard to call. The V end lost 6 bases, the J end lost 2 bases, and 6 bases lay between the germline ends. In germline, CDR1 is SGHTA, CDR2 FQGNSA. This CDR3 spans 12 amino acids. Here the CDR3 reads CASRYYTDTQYF. As DNA, the CDR3 is TGTGCCAGCAGGTACTACACAGATACGCAGTATTTT.

The chain's CDR3 is CASSKLAGSSYNEQFF. The CDR3 nucleotides are TGTGCCAGCAGCAAACTAGCGGGGAGCTCCTACAATGAGCAGTTCTTC. The chain uses TRBV5-6 and TRBJ2-1; 10 bases match TRBD2. Germline V lookup: CDR1 SGHDT, CDR2 YYEEEE. V trimming: 4 bases; J trimming: 0 bases; junction bases outside the gene matches: 4. There are 16 residues in the CDR3.

CDR3 sequence: CASSPGLGFSYEQYF. Here the CDR3 DNA reads TGTGCCAGCAGCCCCGGACTGGGCTTCTCCTACGAGCAGTACTTC. V is TRBV7-2 and J is TRBJ2-7, with a possible D match to TRBD2 (5 bases). CDR1 SGHTA and CDR2 FQGNSA come from the germline V gene. The CDR3 contains 15 residues. Trimming pared 5 bases from V and 0 bases from J, leaving 14 bases between.

This chain links TRBV11-2 with TRBJ2-3; D assignment may be TRBD1 or TRBD2 (5 bases each). V dropped 6 bases and J dropped 7 bases, with 20 bases sitting between them. This CDR3 comprises 15 residues. Per the germline V gene, CDR1 is SGHAT and CDR2 is FQNNGV. The CDR3 DNA reads TGTGCCAGCAGATACCAGCCGGGACCCCAGAATACGCAGTATTTT. It specifies CASRYQPGPQNTQYF. The full variable domain, completed using reference TRBV11-2 and TRBJ2-3, is EAGVAQSPRYKIIEKRQSVAFWCNPISGHATLYWYQQILGQGPKLLIQFQNNGVVDDSQLPKDRFSAERLKGVDSTLKIQPAKLEDSAVYLCASRYQPGPQNTQYFGPGTRLTVL.

This clonotype has more than one count but fewer than ten. The chain recombines TRBV7-9 with TRBJ2-5, with TRBD1 as a possible D gene (7 bases). The CDR3 loop spans 12 amino acids. Trimming took 4 bases from V and 5 from J, leaving 8 bases between them. Germline CDR1 SEHNR, CDR2 FQNEAQ (reference sequence). In DNA, the CDR3 is TGTGCCAGCAGCTCAGGGGGGGAGACCCAGTACTTC. Its protein is CASSSGGETQYF.

This clonotype is classed as medium-sized (0.01 to 0.1%). The V gene is TRBV6-2 or TRBV6-3, the J gene TRBJ2-7; D perhaps matches TRBD2 (6 bases). This CDR3 is 15 amino acids long. Germline loops: CDR1 MNHEY, CDR2 SVGEGT. V was trimmed by 6 bases and J by 6 bases, leaving 21 bases between them. CDR3 sequence (DNA): TGTGCCAGCAGCTTCACCGGGACTGTTGTGGGCGAGCAGTACTTC. As protein: CASSFTGTVVGEQYF.

Only a few counts were recorded for this clonotype. This sequence joins TRBV7-6 and TRBJ2-7; the D is unclear. Trimming removed 5 bases from V and 3 bases from J, with 11 bases in between. Per germline, CDR1 SGHVS and CDR2 FNYEAQ. This CDR3 spans 13 amino acids. As DNA, the CDR3 is TGTGCCAGCAGCCCCTTAATCTTCTACGAGCAGTACTTC. Amino acid sequence: CASSPLIFYEQYF.

This clonotype was recorded a few times. The chain has TRBV7-6 and TRBJ2-5; possibly TRBD1 for D (6 bases). Germline V gene sequence: CDR1 SGHVS, CDR2 FNYEAQ. Trimming stripped 2 bases from V and 2 bases from J, with 15 bases between. CDR3 size: 16 residues. In DNA, the CDR3 is TGTGCCAGCAGCTTAAGGGGGAATTATGCACAAGAGACCCAGTACTTC. As protein: CASSLRGNYAQETQYF.

This clonotype was seen only a few times. J is TRBJ1-2 and V is TRBV6-5, with 8 bases fitting TRBD1. The V gene's germline CDR1 is MNHEY and CDR2 SVGAGI. The length of the CDR3 is 15 residues. Trimming cost V 10 bases and J 3 bases; bases outside gene matches: 13. The CDR3 here is CATSSRGHKHYGYTF. CDR3 DNA: TGTGCCACCTCATCCAGGGGGCACAAACACTATGGCTACACCTTC.

The V call is TRBV9, the J call TRBJ2-7, with TRBD2 identical over 7 bases. V shed 2 bases and J 5 bases; nucleotides not matched to a gene: 4. The CDR3 is made up of 13 amino acids. The germline V gene has CDR1 SGDLS and CDR2 YYNGEE. CDR3 residues: CASSVGGFHEQYF. Here the CDR3 DNA reads TGTGCCAGCAGCGTGGGAGGGTTCCACGAGCAGTACTTC.

CDR3 residues: CASFGLTVSYEQYF. The CDR3 DNA reads as TGTGCCAGTTTTGGATTGACGGTGTCCTACGAGCAGTACTTC. The chain carries TRBV2 and TRBJ2-7; D ambiguous. CDR1 and CDR2 (germline): SNHLY, FYNNEI. V was cut by 9 bases and J by 1 base, with 16 bases left in between. This CDR3 has 14 amino acids.